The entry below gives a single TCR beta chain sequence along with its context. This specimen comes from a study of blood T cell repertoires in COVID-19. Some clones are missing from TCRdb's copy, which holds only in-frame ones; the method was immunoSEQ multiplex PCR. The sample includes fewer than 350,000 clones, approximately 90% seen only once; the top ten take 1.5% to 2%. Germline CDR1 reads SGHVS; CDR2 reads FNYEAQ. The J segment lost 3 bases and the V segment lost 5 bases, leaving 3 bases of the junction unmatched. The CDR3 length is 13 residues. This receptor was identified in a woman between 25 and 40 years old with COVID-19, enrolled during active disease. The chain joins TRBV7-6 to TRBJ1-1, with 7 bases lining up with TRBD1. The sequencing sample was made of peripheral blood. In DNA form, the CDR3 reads TGTGCCAGCAGCAAGGGACAGTACACTGAAGCTTTCTTT. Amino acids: CASSKGQYTEAFF.